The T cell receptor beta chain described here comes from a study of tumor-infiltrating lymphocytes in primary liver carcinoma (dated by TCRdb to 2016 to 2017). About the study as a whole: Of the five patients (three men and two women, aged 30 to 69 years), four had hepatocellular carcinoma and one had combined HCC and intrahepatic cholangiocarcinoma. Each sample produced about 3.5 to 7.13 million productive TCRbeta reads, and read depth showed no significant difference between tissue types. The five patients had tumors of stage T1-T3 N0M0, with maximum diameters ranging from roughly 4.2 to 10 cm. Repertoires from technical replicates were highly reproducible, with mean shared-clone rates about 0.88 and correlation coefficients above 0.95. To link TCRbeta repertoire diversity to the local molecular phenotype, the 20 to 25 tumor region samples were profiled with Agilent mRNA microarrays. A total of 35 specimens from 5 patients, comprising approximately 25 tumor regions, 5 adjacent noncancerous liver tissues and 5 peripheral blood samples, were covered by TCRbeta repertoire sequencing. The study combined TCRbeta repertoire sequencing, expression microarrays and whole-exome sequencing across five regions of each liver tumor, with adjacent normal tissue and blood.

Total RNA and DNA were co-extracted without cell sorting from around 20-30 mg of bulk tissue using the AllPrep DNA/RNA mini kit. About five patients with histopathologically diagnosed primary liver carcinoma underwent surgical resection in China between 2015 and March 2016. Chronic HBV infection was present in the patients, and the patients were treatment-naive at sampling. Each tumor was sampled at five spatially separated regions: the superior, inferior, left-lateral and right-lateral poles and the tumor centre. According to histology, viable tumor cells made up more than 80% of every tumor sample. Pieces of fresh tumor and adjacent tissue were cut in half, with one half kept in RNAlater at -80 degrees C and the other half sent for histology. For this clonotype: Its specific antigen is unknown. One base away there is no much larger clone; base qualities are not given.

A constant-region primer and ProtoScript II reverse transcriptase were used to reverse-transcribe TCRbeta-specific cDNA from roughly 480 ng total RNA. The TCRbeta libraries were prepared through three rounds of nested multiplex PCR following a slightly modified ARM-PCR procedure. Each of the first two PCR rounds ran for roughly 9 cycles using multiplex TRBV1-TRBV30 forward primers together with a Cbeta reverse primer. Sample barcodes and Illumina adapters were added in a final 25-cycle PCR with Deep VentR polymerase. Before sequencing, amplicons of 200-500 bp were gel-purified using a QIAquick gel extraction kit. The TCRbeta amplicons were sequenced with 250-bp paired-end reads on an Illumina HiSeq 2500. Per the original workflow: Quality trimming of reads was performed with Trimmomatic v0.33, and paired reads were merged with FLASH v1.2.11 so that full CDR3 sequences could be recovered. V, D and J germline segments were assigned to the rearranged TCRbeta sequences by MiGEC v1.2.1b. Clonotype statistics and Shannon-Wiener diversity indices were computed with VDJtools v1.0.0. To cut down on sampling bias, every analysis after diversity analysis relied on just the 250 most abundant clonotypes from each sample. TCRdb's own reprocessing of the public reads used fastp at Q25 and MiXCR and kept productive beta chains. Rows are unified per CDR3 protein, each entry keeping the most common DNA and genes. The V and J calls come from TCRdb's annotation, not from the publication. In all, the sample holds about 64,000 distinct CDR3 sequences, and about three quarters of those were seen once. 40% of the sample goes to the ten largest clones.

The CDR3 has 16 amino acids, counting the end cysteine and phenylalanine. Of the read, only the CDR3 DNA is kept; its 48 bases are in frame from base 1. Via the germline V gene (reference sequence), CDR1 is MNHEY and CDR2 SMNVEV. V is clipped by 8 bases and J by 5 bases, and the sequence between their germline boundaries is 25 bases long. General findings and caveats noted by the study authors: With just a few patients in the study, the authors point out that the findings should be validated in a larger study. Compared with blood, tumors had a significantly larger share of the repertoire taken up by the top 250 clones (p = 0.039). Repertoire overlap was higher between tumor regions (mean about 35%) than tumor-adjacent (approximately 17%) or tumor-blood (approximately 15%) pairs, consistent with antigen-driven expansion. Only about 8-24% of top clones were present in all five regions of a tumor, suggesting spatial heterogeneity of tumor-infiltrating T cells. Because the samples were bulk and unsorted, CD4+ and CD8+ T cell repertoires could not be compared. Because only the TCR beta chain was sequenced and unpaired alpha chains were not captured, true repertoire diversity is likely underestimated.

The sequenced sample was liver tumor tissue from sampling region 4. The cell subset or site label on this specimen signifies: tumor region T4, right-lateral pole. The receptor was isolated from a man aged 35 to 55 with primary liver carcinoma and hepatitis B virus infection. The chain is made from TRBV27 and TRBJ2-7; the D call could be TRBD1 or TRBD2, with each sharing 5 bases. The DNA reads TGTGCCAGCGCCAGACGGGACCCCGGAGGTGGCGACGAGCAGTACTTC. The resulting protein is CASARRDPGGGDEQYF.